Described below is a single T cell receptor beta chain sequence and its context. The antigen is not known. These data originate in a study of blood T cells in healthy people across ages. Study-wide points: Compared with aged donors, long-lived donors showed fewer expanded clones, suggesting selection. Unsorted PBMCs blocked a conclusive comparison of naive and antigen-experienced cells.

The junction had 9 bases not matched to a gene; V was cut back by 6 bases and J by 3 bases. There are 15 residues in the CDR3. Germline-derived CDR1 and CDR2 are SQVTM and ANQGSEA. For the second PCR, which ran for about 7 to 11 cycles, a sample-barcoded 5' primer and a J-beta primer mix were used. TCRdb itself ran the 5' RACE reads through MiXCR, one entry per CDR3 protein. Seen here are roughly 1.7 million distinct CDR3 sequences, 30% to 40% observed once, and the top ten hold approximately 10%. Sequencing was carried out using blood. This TCR derives from a woman in her thirties in good health. The chain employs TRBV29-1 and TRBJ2-1; 9 bases fit TRBD2. For the CDR3, the DNA is TGCAGCGTAGAGCCGGTGACTAGCGGCTACAATGAGCAGTTCTTC. It codes for CSVEPVTSGYNEQFF.